Below are 5 T cell receptor beta chains sequenced from a single sample in a study of blood T cell repertoires in COVID-19. Using immunoSEQ multiplex PCR, the repertoire was profiled, and TCRdb retains in-frame clones only, with some absent. The sample shows under 250,000 clones, approximately 89% of them seen only once. The sample was peripheral blood. These receptors were obtained from a woman aged 55-69 years who had recovered from COVID-19.

In this sample, this clone turned up once. V and J are TRBV7-5 and TRBJ2-7; TRBD2, as called in the table, went unchecked against the DNA. TRBV7-5 is designated a pseudogene. The CDR3 totals 14 residues. CDR3 loop: CARSLGGGPYEQYF. The CDR3 nucleotides are TGTGCCAGAAGCTTAGGGGGAGGGCCCTACGAGCAGTACTTC.

V is TRBV18 and J is TRBJ2-5, with TRBD2 matching over 8 bases. Germline-derived CDR1 and CDR2 are KGHSH and LQKENI. V was pared by 4 bases and J by 1 base, with 2 bases of the junction left unmatched. This CDR3 region has 14 residues. The CDR3 nucleotides are TGTGCCAGCTCACTAACTAGCGGCCAAGAGACCCAGTACTTC. Translating gives CASSLTSGQETQYF.

As concerns this clone: The same CDR3 also results from other DNA sequences found in this sample. The chain has TRBV7-2 and TRBJ2-5, with D uncertain. Trimming pared 1 base from V and 4 bases from J, leaving 4 bases between. This CDR3 has 12 amino acids. Per the germline V gene, CDR1 is SGHTA and CDR2 is FQGNSA. CDR3 region: CASSLVSETQYF. The CDR3 DNA is TGTGCCAGCAGCTTAGTCTCAGAGACCCAGTACTTC. Filled out from reference TRBV7-2 and TRBJ2-5, the complete variable domain reads GAGVSQSPSNKVTEKGKDVELRCDPISGHTALYWYRQSLGQGLEFLIYFQGNSAPDKSGLPSDRFSAERTGGSVSTLTIQRTQQEDSAVYLCASSLVSETQYFGPGTRLLVL.

This clone was seen a few times. The chain uses TRBV11-2 and TRBJ1-6, with D tentatively TRBD1 (5 bases). Deletions cut 4 bases from V and 16 bases from J, with 29 bases between. Germline CDR1 SGHAT, CDR2 FQNNGV. The CDR3 has 17 residues. Here the CDR3 reads CASSSLRGRVVGQTLHF. The CDR3 DNA sequence: TGTGCCAGCAGCTCCCTAAGAGGCAGGGTGGTGGGTCAGACTCTCCACTTT.

V and J are TRBV19 and TRBJ1-1; no firm D call. V lost 4 bases and J 1 base, leaving 13 bases between the germline ends. Germline V lookup: CDR1 LNHDA, CDR2 SQIVND (reference sequence). This CDR3 is built from 15 residues. The CDR3 DNA reads TGTGCCAGTAGTACAGATGGAGTACCGAACACTGAAGCTTTCTTT. This gives the protein CASSTDGVPNTEAFF. Supplemented by reference TRBV19 and TRBJ1-1, the full variable domain reads DGGITQSPKYLFRKEGQNVTLSCEQNLNHDAMYWYRQDPGQGLRLIYYSQIVNDFQKGDIAEGYSVSREKKESFPLTVTSAQKNPTAFYLCASSTDGVPNTEAFFGQGTRLTVV.